These 22 T cell receptor beta chains share one sample of origin, sequenced in a study of T cells in Graves' hyperthyroidism and ophthalmopathy. The investigators amplified TCR beta CDR3 regions from RNA transcripts. HTBI primers were used for first-round RT-PCR of the TCR CDR3. In TCRdb, the multiplex PCR reads were re-called with MiXCR into one record per CDR3 protein. This sample carries some 700,000 distinct CDR3 sequences, roughly 17% of them seen once, and the ten largest clones take roughly a sixth. The sequencing sample was made of blood. These receptors all stem from a man between 50 and 59 years old with Graves' hyperthyroidism.

The sample holds a few counts of this clonotype. The chain is built from TRBV15 and TRBJ1-2, with 8 nucleotides matching TRBD1. CDR1 is LNHNV and CDR2 is YYDKDF in the germline V gene (reference sequence). Trimming removed 5 bases from V and 8 bases from J; junction bases left unmatched: 10. The CDR3 is 14 residues long. The CDR3 coding sequence is TGTGCCACCAGCTCGGGACAGGCCCTGTGGGGCTACACCTTC. Encoded protein: CATSSGQALWGYTF.

This clonotype has a handful of counts. The chain recombines TRBV6-1 with TRBJ2-7, with a weak D call TRBD1 (5 bases). CDR1 and CDR2 from the germline V gene are MNHNS and SASEGT. This CDR3 has 14 residues. The ends were cut back, 7 bases at V and 4 bases at J, with 17 bases in the middle. The CDR3 sequence: CASTHGRGFYEQYF. CDR3 DNA: TGTGCCAGCACGCACGGAAGGGGTTTTTACGAGCAGTACTTC.

V usage is TRBV28 and J usage is TRBJ1-2; TRBD1 matches at 12 bases. The trim removed 6 bases at V and 10 bases at J, leaving 9 bases unmatched. The CDR3 sequence is 14 residues long. Germline V gene sequence: CDR1 MDHEN, CDR2 SYDVKM. CDR3 DNA sequence: TGTGCCAGCAGGGGACAGGGGGCGCGGGTTCCCTACACCTTC. Its protein product is CASRGQGARVPYTF.

This clonotype was detected many times. V and J are TRBV2 and TRBJ1-5, with D unresolved. The V end was cut by 2 bases, the J end by 6 bases, with 11 bases between. Germline V gives CDR1 SNHLY, CDR2 FYNNEI. The CDR3 is made up of 14 amino acids. The CDR3 DNA sequence: TGTGCCAGCAGTGAATTAGTACAGACTCAGCCCCAGCATTTT. Translated, it gives CASSELVQTQPQHF.

This clonotype was observed a handful of times. The chain has TRBV6-2 or TRBV6-3 and TRBJ2-7, with a possible D match to TRBD2 (5 bases). Deletions cut 1 base from V and 4 bases from J, with 14 bases between. The CDR3 has 15 residues. CDR1 MNHEY and CDR2 SVGEGT come from the germline V gene. The DNA for the CDR3 is TGTGCCAGCAGTTACTTAGGTGGGAGTTATTACGAGCAGTACTTC. It codes for CASSYLGGSYYEQYF.

The chain recombines TRBV28 with TRBJ1-6, with D possibly matching TRBD1 (5 bases). The CDR3 sequence is 16 residues long. From germline, CDR1 is MDHEN and CDR2 SYDVKM. Trimming shortened V by 11 bases and J by 3 bases, and 20 bases separated the two germline ends. The DNA for the CDR3 is TGTGCCGCCCGGGGCGGGGGTTGGGACTATAATTCACCCCTCCACTTT. Translating it yields CAARGGGWDYNSPLHF.

This clonotype was counted ten times or more. The CDR3 DNA is TGTGCCAGCAGTTTTCAGGGACGGATAGCCTACGAGCAGTACTTC. It specifies CASSFQGRIAYEQYF. The V and J genes are TRBV28 and TRBJ2-7, with D possibly called TRBD1 or TRBD2 (5 bases each). Germline-derived CDR1 and CDR2 are MDHEN and SYDVKM. The CDR3 totals 15 residues. Trimming removed 3 bases from V and 2 bases from J, with 14 bases in between.

This clonotype was seen repeatedly, ten times or more. V is TRBV10-3 and J is TRBJ1-2, with D possibly TRBD1 on 6 matching bases. Per germline, CDR1 ENHRY and CDR2 SYGVKD. The CDR3 sequence is 14 residues long. Trimming pared 10 bases from V and 0 bases from J, leaving 15 bases between. CDR3 protein: CATLRDKANYGYTF. In DNA, the CDR3 is TGTGCCACGCTCCGGGACAAAGCTAACTATGGCTACACCTTC.

This clonotype occurred many times. The chain has TRBV12-3 or TRBV12-4 and TRBJ1-6, with 9 bases matching TRBD1. V shed 5 bases and J 8 bases; nucleotides not matched to a gene: 10. This CDR3 has 16 residues. For the CDR3, the DNA is TGTGCCAGCAGTCGAGGTCCGGGACAGGGAGATTCACCCCTCCACTTT. Amino acid sequence: CASSRGPGQGDSPLHF.

Comments on this clonotype: A much larger clone differs by one base, so this may be a read error. The J gene is TRBJ2-7, the V gene TRBV6-9; TRBD2 is a possible D gene (6 bases). CDR1 MNHGY and CDR2 SVAAGI come from the germline V gene. The CDR3 sequence is 14 residues long. The CDR3 reads CTSSSGRLNYEQYF. The CDR3 bases are TGTACCAGCAGTTCAGGGAGGCTAAACTACGAGCAGTACTTC.

The rearrangement links TRBV20-1 to TRBJ1-1, with D unclear. Germline CDR1 DFQATT, CDR2 SNEGSKA (reference sequence). CDR3 length equals 14 residues. Trimming removed 0 bases at V and 8 bases at J, with 16 bases between. CDR3 nucleotide sequence: TGCAGTGCTAGAGATCCAGCCCAAGGTCCGGAAGCTTTCTTT. Translation gives CSARDPAQGPEAFF.

This clonotype was seen a few times. V gene TRBV7-3 combines with J gene TRBJ2-1, with D uncertain. CDR1 and CDR2 (germline): SGHTA, FQGTGA. The CDR3 consists of 12 residues. Trimming shortened V by 4 bases and J by 5 bases, and 6 bases separated the two germline ends. CDR3 sequence: CASSSSNNEQFF. CDR3 DNA sequence: TGTGCCAGCAGCTCCAGCAACAATGAGCAGTTCTTC.

This clonotype occurred a few times. V gene TRBV6-6 combines with J gene TRBJ1-1, with D possibly matching TRBD1 (5 bases). The CDR3 spans 19 residues. Germline V gene sequence: CDR1 MNHNY, CDR2 SVGAGI (reference sequence). V shed 0 bases and J shed 1 base, with 21 bases lying between them. CDR3 bases: TGTGCCAGCAGTTACTCGAAGGAACAGGCTACCCGATGGAACACTGAAGCTTTCTTT. It translates to CASSYSKEQATRWNTEAFF.

This clonotype was seen many times. The V gene is TRBV2, the J gene TRBJ2-7; 11 nucleotides agree with TRBD2. V shed 4 bases and J 0 bases; nucleotides not matched to a gene: 2. This CDR3 region has 15 residues. Germline V gives CDR1 SNHLY, CDR2 FYNNEI. CDR3: CASSVTSGSSYEQYF. The CDR3 nucleotides read TGTGCCAGCAGTGTCACTAGCGGGAGCTCCTACGAGCAGTACTTC.

The sample holds a few counts of this clonotype. The V gene is TRBV6-1, the J gene TRBJ1-6, with TRBD1 identical over 8 bases. CDR1 is MNHNS, CDR2 SASEGT, per germline. The V and J ends lost 5 bases and 10 bases, in that order; junction bases with no gene match: 13. There are 16 residues in the CDR3. CDR3: CASSPATDRDQSPLHF. The CDR3 DNA reads as TGTGCCAGCAGTCCAGCCACGGACAGGGATCAATCACCCCTCCACTTT.

This clonotype was recorded many times. The CDR3 region has the DNA TGTGCCAGCAGTCTAAGACAGGGGGGTCCCCAAGAGACCCAGTACTTC. Protein sequence: CASSLRQGGPQETQYF. The rearrangement links TRBV12-3 or TRBV12-4 to TRBJ2-5, with TRBD1 matching 9 bases. Losses at the gene ends were 5 bases for V and 1 base for J; bases not matched to a gene: 8. This CDR3 is 16 amino acids long.

This clonotype has at least ten counts. J is TRBJ1-6 and V is TRBV2; 7 nucleotides match TRBD1. The CDR3 covers 17 residues. V shed 5 bases, J shed 2 bases, and the junction held 9 bases outside the gene matches. Germline assignment: CDR1 SNHLY and CDR2 FYNNEI. DNA of the CDR3: TGTGCCAGCAGTCCCCGACAGGGTTCGGCCTATAATTCACCCCTCCACTTT. The encoded protein is CASSPRQGSAYNSPLHF.

This clonotype was counted many times. The junction differs from germline at one of its ends, possibly a read error. The genes are TRBV24-1 and TRBJ2-5; 8 bases fit TRBD1. The CDR3 totals 14 residues. The V gene's germline CDR1 is KGHDR and CDR2 SFDVKD. For the CDR3, the DNA is TGTGCCACCAGTGATTCCATGGACAGGGCTAAGAGACACTTC. This sequence encodes CATSDSMDRAKRHF.

The chain couples TRBV5-5 to TRBJ2-7; possible D gene TRBD2, 5 bases. Per the germline V gene, CDR1 is SGHKS and CDR2 is YYEKEE (reference sequence). Trimming left V 0 bases short and J 7 bases short, with 23 bases between. The CDR3 runs 17 residues. The CDR3 coding sequence is TGTGCCAGCAGCTTGGGAGAGGGTCGCGCCTCGAATCTTGAGCAGTACTTC. This gives the protein CASSLGEGRASNLEQYF.

V and J are TRBV25-1 and TRBJ2-7; D could derive from TRBD1 or TRBD2 (6 bases each). Trimming removed 4 bases from V and 6 bases from J, with 13 bases in between. The CDR3 spans 13 residues. The germline V gene has CDR1 MGHDK and CDR2 SYGVNS. The CDR3 region is CASSVFWGAEQYF. Written as DNA, the CDR3 is TGTGCCAGCAGTGTCTTCTGGGGGGCCGAGCAGTACTTC.

This clonotype was detected many times. The chain joins TRBV10-3 to TRBJ2-5; 9 bases map to TRBD2. Germline values: CDR1 ENHRY, CDR2 SYGVKD. This CDR3 has 18 amino acids. V gave up 5 bases and J gave up 0 bases; unmatched junction bases: 13. The CDR3 is CAISRRDTREGDQETQYF. Here the CDR3 DNA reads TGTGCCATCAGTCGCCGAGACACGCGGGAGGGGGACCAAGAGACCCAGTACTTC.

There are a few counts of this clonotype. CDR3 amino acids: CASSYEPSGTEFYNEQFF. The CDR3 DNA sequence: TGTGCCAGCAGCTATGAGCCTAGCGGGACCGAATTCTACAATGAGCAGTTCTTC. This chain links TRBV7-2 with TRBJ2-1; 9 positions match TRBD2. The V gene's germline CDR1 is SGHTA and CDR2 FQGNSA. The V segment lost 4 bases and the J segment 3 bases; nucleotides outside the gene matches: 13. CDR3 length equals 18 residues. Full variable domain (remainder filled in from reference TRBV7-2 and TRBJ2-1): GAGVSQSPSNKVTEKGKDVELRCDPISGHTALYWYRQSLGQGLEFLIYFQGNSAPDKSGLPSDRFSAERTGGSVSTLTIQRTQQEDSAVYLCASSYEPSGTEFYNEQFFGPGTRLTVL.